The following is a T cell receptor (beta chain) sequence with its context. The record originates from a study of blood T cell repertoires in COVID-19. The method was immunoSEQ multiplex PCR; TCRdb's version includes in-frame clones alone and lacks a portion of them. The sample lists about 100,000 clones, approximately 80% seen once, with under 35% in the top ten. Germline CDR1 reads SGHRS; CDR2 reads YFSETQ. The CDR3 spans 12 residues. Trimming shortened V by 1 base and J by 6 bases, and 6 bases separated the two germline ends. Sequences were obtained from peripheral blood. The receptor was derived from a man between 65 and 79 years old with active or convalescent COVID-19. The chain uses TRBV5-1 and TRBJ2-3; D uncertain. The CDR3 loop is CASSLSRDTQYF. CDR3 nucleotides: TGCGCCAGCAGCTTGTCCCGTGATACGCAGTATTTT.